Listed below are T cell receptor beta chains from one sample, sequenced in a study of cytomegalovirus exposure and HLA in healthy donors. Here immunoSEQ multiplex PCR was the method, and the copy in TCRdb shows in-frame clones only, minus some. In the table there are hundreds of thousands of clones, 78% of which are singletons. The specimen sequenced was PBMCs. The receptors originated from a boy between 10 and 17 years old in good health and CMV-seronegative. Each CDR3 is given with its conserved first and last residue. Each record gives: D gene, J gene, clone size, V gene, CDR3 length, CDR3 protein, CDR3 DNA. The D gene is left open where the match is weak. Part of the rows lack a size; the others show once, few, many or a class for expanded clones.

. TRBJ2-3 . TRBV9 14 CASSPGLTTDTQYF TGTGCCAGCAGCCCGGGACTCACAACAGATACGCAGTATTTT
TRBD1 TRBJ1-1 . TRBV18 19 CASSPQTGGYGGLLTEAFF TGTGCCAGCTCACCCCAAACAGGGGGCTATGGGGGATTACTTACTGAAGCTTTCTTT
TRBD1 TRBJ1-6 . TRBV30 16 CAWSVKDTRGNSPLHF TGTGCCTGGAGTGTAAAGGACACCAGGGGGAATTCACCCCTCCACTTT
TRBD2 TRBJ2-1 . TRBV5-4 15 CASSLTLAGGAEQFF TGTGCCAGCAGCTTGACGCTAGCGGGAGGGGCTGAGCAGTTCTTC
. TRBJ1-2 few TRBV5-4 15 CASSQEGGSFYGYTF TGTGCCAGCAGCCAGGAGGGGGGGTCCTTCTATGGCTACACCTTC
TRBD1 TRBJ1-4 few TRBV9 13 CASSVGQGGELFF TGTGCCAGCAGCGTGGGACAGGGGGGAGAACTGTTTTTT
TRBD2 TRBJ2-1 . TRBV27 16 CASTPSAGLVFNEQFF TGTGCCAGCACCCCCTCTGCGGGACTAGTGTTCAATGAGCAGTTCTTC
TRBD1 TRBJ1-5 . TRBV5-1 18 CASSPGTGGVWGNQPQHF TGCGCCAGCAGCCCCGGGACAGGGGGCGTCTGGGGCAATCAGCCCCAGCATTTT
. TRBJ2-7 once TRBV19 14 CASRSDRSGDEQYF TGTGCCAGTAGATCCGACAGGTCGGGCGACGAGCAGTACTTC
TRBD2 TRBJ2-3 . TRBV6-4 15 CASSGTSGGTDTQYF TGTGCCAGCAGTGGGACTAGCGGGGGCACAGATACGCAGTATTTT
TRBD1 TRBJ1-3 . TRBV6-1 16 CASSAYRGRPGNTIYF TGTGCCAGCAGTGCCTACAGGGGGAGACCTGGAAACACCATATATTTT
TRBD2 TRBJ2-1 . TRBV5-4 15 CASSLVGGGYNEQFF TGTGCCAGCAGCTTGGTGGGCGGGGGTTACAATGAGCAGTTCTTC
TRBD2 TRBJ2-1 . TRBV10-3 17 CAISGTSGTSSYNEQFF TGTGCCATCAGCGGGACTAGCGGGACTTCCTCCTACAATGAGCAGTTCTTC
TRBD1 TRBJ2-7 . TRBV7-9 16 CASSLPGQGNLHEQYF TGTGCCAGCAGCTTACCGGGACAGGGTAATCTCCACGAGCAGTACTTC
. TRBJ1-5 . TRBV5-4 12 CASSLGDQPQHF TGTGCCAGCAGCTTAGGGGATCAGCCCCAGCATTTT
. TRBJ1-1 . TRBV25-1 14 CASRDGGMNTEAFF TGTGCCAGCAGAGACGGAGGAATGAACACTGAAGCTTTCTTT
TRBD2 TRBJ2-1 . TRBV27 15 CASSQSGGASSEQFF TGTGCCAGCAGCCAGAGCGGGGGGGCTTCGAGTGAGCAGTTCTTC
. TRBJ1-1 few TRBV29-1 11 CSGTENTEAFF TGCAGCGGTACAGAGAACACTGAAGCTTTCTTT
TRBD1 TRBJ2-7 . TRBV6-5 14 CASSNRDSSYEQYF TGTGCCAGCAGCAACCGGGACAGCTCCTACGAGCAGTACTTC
TRBD1 TRBJ1-5 . TRBV27 20 CASSLGWAQTQGGSNQPQHF TGTGCCAGCAGTTTAGGATGGGCTCAGACCCAGGGGGGTAGCAATCAGCCCCAGCATTTT
TRBD1 TRBJ2-7 . TRBV28 14 CASRPHTGVYEQYF TGTGCCAGCAGACCCCACACAGGGGTCTACGAGCAGTACTTC
TRBD2 TRBJ2-7 few TRBV30 12 CASGTSGIEQYF TGTGCCTCCGGGACTAGCGGGATCGAGCAGTACTTC
. TRBJ1-4 once TRBV30 12 CAWSQKRGSLFF TGTGCCTGGAGTCAGAAACGAGGGTCACTGTTTTTT
TRBD2 TRBJ2-1 . TRBV30 14 CAWSTSGGARGQFF TGTGCCTGGAGTACTAGCGGGGGAGCCCGGGGGCAGTTCTTC
TRBD2 TRBJ2-3 few TRBV6-4 16 CASSVEAGGYTDTQYF TGTGCCAGCAGTGTTGAAGCGGGAGGGTACACAGATACGCAGTATTTT
TRBD1 TRBJ1-5 . TRBV15 14 CATGTGGENQPQHF TGTGCCACTGGGACAGGGGGCGAGAATCAGCCCCAGCATTTT
TRBD2 TRBJ2-1 . TRBV11-3 16 CASSLVRLAGGPEQFF TGTGCCAGCAGCTTAGTTCGGCTAGCGGGAGGACCTGAGCAGTTCTTC
. TRBJ1-5 once TRBV4-1 13 CASSQDSRQPQHF TGCGCCAGCAGCCAAGATTCCCGGCAGCCCCAGCATTTT
. TRBJ1-1 . TRBV4-1 15 CASSQEIRWLPEAFF TGCGCCAGCAGCCAAGAGATTCGGTGGTTGCCTGAAGCTTTCTTT
TRBD2 TRBJ2-7 . TRBV11-3 15 CASSPWRGGRHEQYF TGTGCCAGCAGCCCCTGGCGGGGCGGGAGACACGAGCAGTACTTC
TRBD2 TRBJ2-7 . TRBV4-1 12 CASSHPSGRPYF TGCGCCAGCAGCCACCCCAGCGGGAGGCCGTACTTC
TRBD2 TRBJ2-3 . TRBV6-4 15 CASSQAGGKADTQYF TGTGCCAGCAGCCAAGCGGGAGGAAAGGCAGATACGCAGTATTTT
TRBD2 TRBJ2-3 . TRBV6-4 16 CASSDQLAPKGDTQYF TGTGCCAGCAGTGACCAACTAGCGCCTAAGGGAGATACGCAGTATTTT
. TRBJ1-1 once TRBV7-8 14 CASSLGASFTEAFF TGTGCCAGCAGCTTAGGGGCCTCGTTCACTGAAGCTTTCTTT
TRBD1 TRBJ1-3 . TRBV9 17 CASSRGQQGRSGNTIYF TGTGCCAGCAGTAGGGGCCAACAGGGGAGGTCTGGAAACACCATATATTTT
TRBD1 TRBJ2-1 . TRBV29-1 16 CSVGGSGTESYNEQFF TGCAGCGTTGGAGGCTCCGGGACAGAGTCCTACAATGAGCAGTTCTTC
. TRBJ2-1 . TRBV6-1 14 CASFDSSPYNEQFF TGTGCCAGCTTCGACAGTAGCCCCTACAATGAGCAGTTCTTC
. TRBJ1-2 few TRBV9 15 CASSVERQGWYGYTF TGTGCCAGCAGCGTAGAGCGGCAGGGGTGGTATGGCTACACCTTC
TRBD1 TRBJ2-5 . TRBV6-5 15 CASSYWLGQEETQYF TGTGCCAGCAGTTACTGGTTGGGACAGGAAGAGACCCAGTACTTC
. TRBJ2-5 . TRBV5-4 16 CASSLATGRSRGTQYF TGTGCCAGCAGCTTGGCCACAGGACGTTCGAGAGGGACCCAGTACTTC
. TRBJ1-2 . TRBV2 14 CASSERGGNYGYTF TGTGCCAGCAGTGAACGGGGGGGCAACTATGGCTACACCTTC
. TRBJ2-3 . TRBV7-8 15 CASSLIQGITDTQYF TGTGCCAGCAGCTTAATCCAGGGAATCACAGATACGCAGTATTTT
. TRBJ1-2 . TRBV5-1 13 CASTGGANYGYTF TGCGCCAGCACGGGGGGAGCTAACTATGGCTACACCTTC
. TRBJ1-1 . TRBV11-3 16 CASTTGMSSRGTEAFF TGTGCCAGCACCACTGGAATGTCATCCAGGGGCACTGAAGCTTTCTTT
. TRBJ1-2 . TRBV5-1 15 CASSEVSISNYGYTF TGCGCCAGCAGCGAGGTATCGATTTCTAACTATGGCTACACCTTC
. TRBJ1-1 . TRBV5-4 15 CASSHRTQVGTEAFF TGTGCCAGCAGCCACCGGACTCAGGTAGGGACTGAAGCTTTCTTT
. TRBJ1-3 . TRBV7-6 13 CASSLLGGNTIYF TGTGCCAGCAGCTTACTAGGTGGAAACACCATATATTTT
. TRBJ1-2 . TRBV5-6 13 CASSLGPGYGYTF TGTGCCAGCAGCTTGGGCCCGGGCTATGGCTACACCTTC
. TRBJ1-2 . TRBV10-1 13 CASPGCSRYGYTF TGCGCCAGCCCAGGGTGCTCACGTTATGGCTACACCTTC
. TRBJ2-7 . TRBV13 16 CASSSPGIKGSYEQYF TGTGCCAGCAGCTCCCCGGGAATAAAGGGCTCCTACGAGCAGTACTTC